These 2 T cell receptor beta chains came from one sample sequenced in a study of cytomegalovirus exposure and HLA in healthy donors. The study ran its PCR with 60 Vbeta and 13 Jbeta primers. Only in-frame clones appear in the TCRdb table, and some are missing; sequencing was by immunoSEQ multiplex PCR. In the table there are approximately 160,000 clones, 75% to 85% of which are singletons. The source material was PBMCs. The source is a female donor in good health and CMV-seronegative.

This clone was seen just once. The chain recombines TRBV19 with TRBJ2-7, with a tentative D call TRBD2 (6 bases). V lost 4 bases to trimming and J lost 6 bases, with 10 bases between them. This CDR3 has 12 amino acids. Germline V gene data show CDR1 as LNHDA and CDR2 as SQIVND (reference sequence). CDR3 sequence (DNA): TGTGCCAGTAGTACAGGCGGGGCCGAGCAGTACTTC. Residues: CASSTGGAEQYF. Looking up the rest from reference TRBV19 and TRBJ2-7 gives the full variable domain: DGGITQSPKYLFRKEGQNVTLSCEQNLNHDAMYWYRQDPGQGLRLIYYSQIVNDFQKGDIAEGYSVSREKKESFPLTVTSAQKNPTAFYLCASSTGGAEQYFGPGTRLTVT.

The CDR3 sequence: CASSRYSGGYNEQFF. The CDR3 DNA sequence: TGTGCCAGCAGCCGATATAGCGGGGGCTACAATGAGCAGTTCTTC. The rearrangement links TRBV13 to TRBJ2-1; 9 bases agree with TRBD2. This CDR3 contains 15 residues. The J segment lost 3 bases and the V segment lost 5 bases, leaving 5 bases of the junction unmatched. In germline, CDR1 is PRHDT, CDR2 FYEKMQ (reference sequence).